The 8 T cell receptor beta chains in this list originate from one sample, sequenced in a study of metastatic and nonmetastatic thyroid tumors. Via MiXCR, TCRdb re-called the PCR reads. The sample includes around 18,000 clones, approximately 31% of them seen just once. All patients were untreated before thyroid surgery. The sequencing sample was made of tumor tissue. The receptors come from a male donor with papillary thyroid cancer or a benign thyroid nodule (not recorded which). Some clones in this sample may be carry-over from other donors' samples.

CDR3 nucleotide sequence: TGCAGTGCTAGAGATTCCTACACGGCGGGGGTGAACACCGGGGAGCTGTTTTTT. As protein: CSARDSYTAGVNTGELFF. J is TRBJ2-2 and V is TRBV20-1, with TRBD2 identical over 7 bases. Germline CDR1 is DFQATT and CDR2 is SNEGSKA (reference sequence). This CDR3 spans 18 amino acids. Trimming cost V 0 bases and J 1 base; bases outside gene matches: 11.

The genes are TRBV11-2 and TRBJ2-1, with D possibly being TRBD1 or TRBD2 (5 bases each). Per the germline V gene, CDR1 is SGHAT and CDR2 is FQNNGV. The CDR3 is 13 residues long. V dropped 4 bases and J dropped 6 bases, with 10 bases sitting between them. CDR3 sequence (DNA): TGTGCCAGCAGCTCGGGGACCTCCAATGAGCAGTTCTTC. It specifies CASSSGTSNEQFF. Full variable domain (outside the CDR3, taken from reference TRBV11-2 and TRBJ2-1): EAGVAQSPRYKIIEKRQSVAFWCNPISGHATLYWYQQILGQGPKLLIQFQNNGVVDDSQLPKDRFSAERLKGVDSTLKIQPAKLEDSAVYLCASSSGTSNEQFFGPGTRLTVL.

This clone has ten or more counts. The chain couples TRBV11-3 to TRBJ2-1; TRBD1 matches 8 bases. Germline trimming cut 5 bases from V and 6 bases from J; bases unmatched to any gene: 15. Germline CDR1 SGHNT, CDR2 YENEEA. The CDR3 is 17 amino acids. CDR3 nucleotides: TGTGCCAGCAGCCCCGGACAGGGCGACACCCCGGGCAATGAGCAGTTCTTC. Translation gives CASSPGQGDTPGNEQFF.

V gene TRBV6-1 combines with J gene TRBJ1-5; D might be TRBD1 (5 bases). Looked up from germline, CDR1 is MNHNS and CDR2 is SASEGT. The V and J ends lost 10 bases and 4 bases respectively, with 14 bases between them. The CDR3 covers 13 residues. CDR3 protein: CATLTQGNQPQHF. The CDR3 region has the DNA TGTGCCACTCTGACCCAGGGAAATCAGCCCCAGCATTTT.

This clone occurred many times. The chain links TRBV3-1 to TRBJ2-1, with no clear D. Germline CDR1 is LGHDT and CDR2 is YNNKEL (reference sequence). This CDR3 has 11 residues. V lost 3 bases and J lost 8, with 5 bases in between. The CDR3 reads CASSQQYEQFF. The CDR3 nucleotides read TGTGCCAGCAGCCAGCAGTATGAGCAGTTCTTC.

This clone was recorded once. This chain joins TRBV11-3 and TRBJ2-7; 8 nucleotides align to TRBD1. J was trimmed by 5 bases and V by 5 bases; bases with no gene match: 8. Germline V gene data show CDR1 as SGHNT and CDR2 as YENEEA. CDR3 size: 14 residues. In DNA, the CDR3 is TGTGCCAGCAGCCCGCCGGACAGGGAGCACGAGCAGTACTTC. Translated: CASSPPDREHEQYF.

The V call is TRBV7-8, the J call TRBJ2-1; D is uncertain. V was clipped by 6 bases and J by 3 bases, with 9 bases between them. This CDR3 has 13 amino acids. The V gene's germline CDR1 is SGHVS and CDR2 FQNEAQ. CDR3: CASSSDRYNEQFF. The DNA of the CDR3 is TGTGCCAGCAGTTCGGACCGCTACAATGAGCAGTTCTTC.

The count of this clone is one. V usage is TRBV5-1 and J usage is TRBJ1-6, with D unclear. Trimming cost V 0 bases and J 10 bases, with 14 bases left between them. The V gene's germline CDR1 is SGHRS and CDR2 YFSETQ. This CDR3 comprises 15 residues. The CDR3 bases are TGCGCCAGCAGCTTGGGACAACTGATAGACTCACCCCTCCACTTT. Translation gives CASSLGQLIDSPLHF.